This TCR beta chain was observed in a study of cytomegalovirus exposure and HLA in healthy donors. Data came from immunoSEQ multiplex PCR; TCRdb stores just in-frame clones and leaves some out. The sample consists of about 74,000 clones, about 94% of them appearing once. The CDR3 spans 15 residues. Germline loops: CDR1 MNHEY, CDR2 SMNVEV (reference sequence). Trimming took 3 bases from V and 8 from J; bases not matched to a gene: 5. This clonotype was obtained from a man in his late teens or twenties in good health and CMV-seropositive. The V call is TRBV27, the J call TRBJ2-1, with 12 bases aligning to TRBD2. The sequenced material came from PBMCs. CDR3 residues: CASSFLASGGDEQFF. The CDR3 bases are TGTGCCAGCAGTTTTTTGGCTAGCGGGGGGGATGAGCAGTTCTTC.